This record covers a single T cell receptor beta chain. This entry belongs to a study of control samples from healthy donors and cancer patients. Assay: immunoSEQ multiplex PCR; the TCRdb copy retains only in-frame clones and omits some. The sample holds roughly 150,000 clones, over 90% seen once. CDR1 is LNHDA and CDR2 is SQIVND in the germline V gene (reference sequence). The CDR3 is 14 residues long. The J segment lost 9 bases and the V segment lost 5 bases, leaving 7 bases of the junction unmatched. The V gene is TRBV19, the J gene TRBJ1-6; 7 bases are shared with TRBD1. The sample consisted of blood. This TCR came from a man aged 50 to 60 in good health. CDR3 DNA sequence: TGTGCCAGTAGTCTTACAGGGGATAGTTCACCCCTCCACTTT. It is translated as CASSLTGDSSPLHF.